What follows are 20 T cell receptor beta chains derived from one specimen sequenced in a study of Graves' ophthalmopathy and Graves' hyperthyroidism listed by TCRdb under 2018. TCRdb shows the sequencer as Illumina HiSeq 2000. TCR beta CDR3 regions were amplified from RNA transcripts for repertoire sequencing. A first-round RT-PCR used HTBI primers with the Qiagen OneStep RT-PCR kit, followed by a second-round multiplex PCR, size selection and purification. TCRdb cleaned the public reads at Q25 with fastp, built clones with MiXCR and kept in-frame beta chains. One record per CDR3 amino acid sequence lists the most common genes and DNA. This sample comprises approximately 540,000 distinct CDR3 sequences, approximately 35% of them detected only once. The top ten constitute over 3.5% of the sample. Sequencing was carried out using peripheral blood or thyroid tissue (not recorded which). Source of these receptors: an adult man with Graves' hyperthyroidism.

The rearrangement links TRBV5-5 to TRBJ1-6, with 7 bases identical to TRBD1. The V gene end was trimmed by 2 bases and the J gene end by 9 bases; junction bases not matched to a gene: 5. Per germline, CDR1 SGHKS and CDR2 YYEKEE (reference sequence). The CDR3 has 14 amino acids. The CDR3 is CASSLTGVLSPLHF. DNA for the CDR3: TGTGCCAGCAGCTTAACAGGGGTACTTTCACCCCTCCACTTT.

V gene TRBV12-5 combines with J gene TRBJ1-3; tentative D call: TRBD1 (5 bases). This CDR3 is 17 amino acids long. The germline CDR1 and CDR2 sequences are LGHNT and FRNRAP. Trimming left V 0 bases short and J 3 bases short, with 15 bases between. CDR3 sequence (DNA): TGTGCTAGTGGTTTGGTAGGATCGGGGGGGATTGGAAACACCATATATTTT. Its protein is CASGLVGSGGIGNTIYF.

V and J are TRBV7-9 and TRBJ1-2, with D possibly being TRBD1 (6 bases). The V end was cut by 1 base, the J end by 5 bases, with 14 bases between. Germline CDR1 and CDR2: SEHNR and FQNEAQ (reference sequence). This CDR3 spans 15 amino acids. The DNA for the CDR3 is TGTGCCAGCAGCTTAGGACCCCAGGGGCAGTATGGCTACACCTTC. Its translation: CASSLGPQGQYGYTF.

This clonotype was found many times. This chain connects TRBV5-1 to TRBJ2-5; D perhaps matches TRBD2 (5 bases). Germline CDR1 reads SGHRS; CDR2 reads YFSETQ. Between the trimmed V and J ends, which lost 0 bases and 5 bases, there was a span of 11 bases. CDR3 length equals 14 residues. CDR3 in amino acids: CASSLATGIETQYF. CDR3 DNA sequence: TGCGCCAGCAGCTTGGCCACGGGGATCGAGACCCAGTACTTC.

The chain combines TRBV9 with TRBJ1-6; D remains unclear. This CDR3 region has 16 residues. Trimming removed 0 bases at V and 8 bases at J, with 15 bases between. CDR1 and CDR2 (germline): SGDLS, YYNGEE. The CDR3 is CASSVGVPGSDSPLHF. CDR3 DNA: TGTGCCAGCAGCGTAGGGGTTCCGGGCAGTGATTCACCCCTCCACTTT.

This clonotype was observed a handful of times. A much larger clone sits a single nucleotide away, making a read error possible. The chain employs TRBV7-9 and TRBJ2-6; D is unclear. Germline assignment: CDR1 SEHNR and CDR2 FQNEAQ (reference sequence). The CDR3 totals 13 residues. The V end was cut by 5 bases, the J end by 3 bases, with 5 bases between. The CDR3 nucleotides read TGTGCCAGCAGCCAAGATGGGGCCAACGTCCTGACTTTC. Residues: CASSQDGANVLTF.

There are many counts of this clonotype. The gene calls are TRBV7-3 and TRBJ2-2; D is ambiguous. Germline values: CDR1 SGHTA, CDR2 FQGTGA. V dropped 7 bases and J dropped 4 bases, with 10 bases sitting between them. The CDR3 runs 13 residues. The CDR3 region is CASKKTRTGELFF. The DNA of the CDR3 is TGTGCCAGCAAGAAGACCCGCACCGGGGAGCTGTTTTTT.

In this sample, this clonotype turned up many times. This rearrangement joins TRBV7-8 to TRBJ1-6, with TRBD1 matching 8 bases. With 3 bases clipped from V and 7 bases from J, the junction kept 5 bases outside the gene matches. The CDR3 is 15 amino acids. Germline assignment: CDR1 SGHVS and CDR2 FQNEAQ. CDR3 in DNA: TGTGCCAGCAGCTTCCCGACAGGGGTCAATTCACCCCTCCACTTT. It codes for CASSFPTGVNSPLHF.

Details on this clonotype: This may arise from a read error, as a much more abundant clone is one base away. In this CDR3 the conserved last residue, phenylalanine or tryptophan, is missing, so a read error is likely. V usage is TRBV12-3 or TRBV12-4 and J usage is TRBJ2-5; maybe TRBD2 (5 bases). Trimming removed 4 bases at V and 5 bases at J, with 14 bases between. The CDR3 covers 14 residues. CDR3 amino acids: CASSYYLDSETQYL. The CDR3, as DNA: TGTGCCAGCAGTTACTATCTGGACTCGGAGACCCAGTACCTC.

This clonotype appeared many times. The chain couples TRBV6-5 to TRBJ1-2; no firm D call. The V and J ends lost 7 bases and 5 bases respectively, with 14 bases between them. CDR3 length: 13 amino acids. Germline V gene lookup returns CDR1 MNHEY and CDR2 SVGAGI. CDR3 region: CASKRRAAYGYTF. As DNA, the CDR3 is TGTGCCAGCAAAAGGAGAGCAGCTTATGGCTACACCTTC.

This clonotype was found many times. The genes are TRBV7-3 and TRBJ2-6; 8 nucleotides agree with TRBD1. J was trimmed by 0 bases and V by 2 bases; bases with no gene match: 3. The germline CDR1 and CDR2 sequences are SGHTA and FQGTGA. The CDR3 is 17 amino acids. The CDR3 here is CASSLGQGLSGANVLTF. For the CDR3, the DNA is TGTGCCAGCAGCTTAGGACAGGGCCTCTCTGGGGCCAACGTCCTGACTTTC.

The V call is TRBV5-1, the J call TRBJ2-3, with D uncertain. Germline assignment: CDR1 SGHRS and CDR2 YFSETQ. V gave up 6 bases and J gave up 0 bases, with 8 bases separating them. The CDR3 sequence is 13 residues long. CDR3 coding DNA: TGCGCCAGCAAAGAACCCAGCACAGATACGCAGTATTTT. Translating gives CASKEPSTDTQYF. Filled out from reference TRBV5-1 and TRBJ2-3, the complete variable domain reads KAGVTQTPRYLIKTRGQQVTLSCSPISGHRSVSWYQQTPGQGLQFLFEYFSETQRNKGNFPGRFSGRQFSNSRSEMNVSTLELGDSALYLCASKEPSTDTQYFGPGTRLTVL.

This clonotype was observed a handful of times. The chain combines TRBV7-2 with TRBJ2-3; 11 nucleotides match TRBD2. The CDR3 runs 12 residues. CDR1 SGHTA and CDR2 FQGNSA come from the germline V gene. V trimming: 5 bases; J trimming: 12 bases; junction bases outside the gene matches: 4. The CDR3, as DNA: TGTGCCAGCAGCAATCTAGCGGGAGGACAGTATTTT. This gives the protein CASSNLAGGQYF.

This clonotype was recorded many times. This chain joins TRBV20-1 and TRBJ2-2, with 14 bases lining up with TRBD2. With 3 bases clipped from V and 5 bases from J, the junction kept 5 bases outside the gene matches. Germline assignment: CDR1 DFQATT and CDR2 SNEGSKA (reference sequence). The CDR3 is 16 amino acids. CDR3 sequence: CSASGTSGGLTGELFF. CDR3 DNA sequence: TGCAGTGCTAGCGGGACTAGCGGGGGTTTGACCGGGGAGCTGTTTTTT.

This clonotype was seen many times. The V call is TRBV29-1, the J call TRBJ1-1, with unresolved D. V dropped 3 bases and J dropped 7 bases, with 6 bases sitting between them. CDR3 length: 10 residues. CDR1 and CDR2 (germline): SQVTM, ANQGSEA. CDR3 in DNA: TGCAGCGTTGAGGACTTTGAAGCTTTCTTT. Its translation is CSVEDFEAFF. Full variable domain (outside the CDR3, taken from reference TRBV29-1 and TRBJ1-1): SAVISQKPSRDICQRGTSLTIQCQVDSQVTMMFWYRQQPGQSLTLIATANQGSEATYESGFVIDKFPISRPNLTFSTLTVSNMSPEDSSIYLCSVEDFEAFFGQGTRLTVV.

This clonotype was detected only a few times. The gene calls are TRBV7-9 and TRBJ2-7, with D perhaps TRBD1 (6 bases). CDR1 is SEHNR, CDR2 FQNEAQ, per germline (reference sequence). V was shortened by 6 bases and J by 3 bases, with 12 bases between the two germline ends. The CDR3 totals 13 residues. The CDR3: CASRPGHNYEQYF. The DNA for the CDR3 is TGTGCCAGCAGACCGGGACACAACTACGAGCAGTACTTC.

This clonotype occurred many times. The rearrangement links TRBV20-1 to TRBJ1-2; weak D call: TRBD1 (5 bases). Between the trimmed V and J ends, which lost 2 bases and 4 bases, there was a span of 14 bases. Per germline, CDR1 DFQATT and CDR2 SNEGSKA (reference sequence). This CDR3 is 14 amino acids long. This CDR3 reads CSARPRQRSYGYTF. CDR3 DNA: TGCAGTGCTAGACCTCGACAGAGAAGCTATGGCTACACCTTC.

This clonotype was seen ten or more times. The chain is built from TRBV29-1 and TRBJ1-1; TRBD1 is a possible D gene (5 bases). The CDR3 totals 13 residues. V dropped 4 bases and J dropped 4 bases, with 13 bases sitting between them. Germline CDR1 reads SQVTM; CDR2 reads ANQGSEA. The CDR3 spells CSVVRGRGTEAFF. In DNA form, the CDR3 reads TGCAGCGTTGTTCGGGGGAGAGGCACTGAAGCTTTCTTT.

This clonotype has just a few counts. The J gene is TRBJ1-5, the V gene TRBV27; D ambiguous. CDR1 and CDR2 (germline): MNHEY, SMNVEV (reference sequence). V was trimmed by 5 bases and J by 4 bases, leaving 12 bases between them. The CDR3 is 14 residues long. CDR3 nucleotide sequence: TGTGCCAGCAGTCTACGGACGGGGAATCAGCCCCAGCATTTT. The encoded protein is CASSLRTGNQPQHF.

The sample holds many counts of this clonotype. This chain's CDR3 is CASSLVGGPEAFF. Written as DNA, the CDR3 is TGTGCCAGCAGCTTAGTTGGGGGACCTGAAGCTTTCTTT. The chain combines TRBV7-8 with TRBJ1-1; tentative D call: TRBD1 (5 bases). Trimming pared 1 base from V and 6 bases from J, leaving 9 bases between. The CDR3 is made up of 13 amino acids. Germline CDR1 and CDR2: SGHVS and FQNEAQ. The variable domain in full, completed from reference TRBV7-8 and TRBJ1-1, reads GAGVSQSPRYKVAKRGQDVALRCDPISGHVSLFWYQQALGQGPEFLTYFQNEAQLDKSGLPSDRFFAERPEGSVSTLKIQRTQQEDSAVYLCASSLVGGPEAFFGQGTRLTVV.